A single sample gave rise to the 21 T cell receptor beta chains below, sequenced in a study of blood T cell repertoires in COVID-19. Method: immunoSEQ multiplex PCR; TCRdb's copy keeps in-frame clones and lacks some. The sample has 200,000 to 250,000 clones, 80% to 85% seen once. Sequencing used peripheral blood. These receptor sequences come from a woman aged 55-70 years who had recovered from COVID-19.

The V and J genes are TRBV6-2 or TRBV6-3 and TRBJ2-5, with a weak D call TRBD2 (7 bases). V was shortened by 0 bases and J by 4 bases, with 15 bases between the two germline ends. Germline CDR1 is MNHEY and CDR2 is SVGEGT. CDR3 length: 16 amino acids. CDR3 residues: CASSYSYGGGPETQYF. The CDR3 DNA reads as TGTGCCAGCAGTTACTCGTATGGGGGGGGGCCAGAGACCCAGTACTTC.

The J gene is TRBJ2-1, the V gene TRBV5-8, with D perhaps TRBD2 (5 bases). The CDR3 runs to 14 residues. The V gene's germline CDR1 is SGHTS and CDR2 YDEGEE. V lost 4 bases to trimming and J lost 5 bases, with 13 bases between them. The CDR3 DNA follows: TGTGCCAGCAGCCTACCCGGGGTCCACAATGAGCAGTTCTTC. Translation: CASSLPGVHNEQFF. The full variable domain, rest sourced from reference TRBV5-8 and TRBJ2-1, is EAGVTQSPTHLIKTRGQQATLRCSPISGHTSVYWYQQALGLGLQFLLWYDEGEERNRGNFPPRFSGRQFPNYSSELNVNALELEDSALYLCASSLPGVHNEQFFGPGTRLTVL.

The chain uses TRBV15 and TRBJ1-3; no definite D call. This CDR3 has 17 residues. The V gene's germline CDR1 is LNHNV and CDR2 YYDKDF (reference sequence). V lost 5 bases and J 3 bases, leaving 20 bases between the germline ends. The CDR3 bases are TGTGCCACCAGCGCCGGACGAGAGGGCCCTGGTGGAAACACCATATATTTT. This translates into CATSAGREGPGGNTIYF.

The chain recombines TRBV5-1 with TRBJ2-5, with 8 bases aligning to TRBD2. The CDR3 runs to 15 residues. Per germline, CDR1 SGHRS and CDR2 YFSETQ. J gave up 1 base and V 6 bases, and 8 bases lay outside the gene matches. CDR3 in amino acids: CASTNAAGAQETQYF. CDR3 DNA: TGCGCCAGCACCAACGCAGCGGGGGCCCAAGAGACCCAGTACTTC.

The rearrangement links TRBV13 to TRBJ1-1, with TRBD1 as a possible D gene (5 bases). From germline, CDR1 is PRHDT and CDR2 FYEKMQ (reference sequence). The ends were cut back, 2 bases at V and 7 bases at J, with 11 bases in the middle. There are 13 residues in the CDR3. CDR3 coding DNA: TGTGCCAGCAGCTTAAGGCAGGGCGATGAAGCTTTCTTT. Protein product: CASSLRQGDEAFF.

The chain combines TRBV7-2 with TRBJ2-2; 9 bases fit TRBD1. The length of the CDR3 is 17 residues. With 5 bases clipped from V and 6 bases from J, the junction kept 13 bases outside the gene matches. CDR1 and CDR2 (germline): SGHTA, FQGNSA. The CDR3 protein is CASSRYPGTGRPGELFF. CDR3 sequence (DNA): TGTGCCAGCAGCCGCTACCCCGGGACAGGGAGGCCCGGGGAGCTGTTTTTT.

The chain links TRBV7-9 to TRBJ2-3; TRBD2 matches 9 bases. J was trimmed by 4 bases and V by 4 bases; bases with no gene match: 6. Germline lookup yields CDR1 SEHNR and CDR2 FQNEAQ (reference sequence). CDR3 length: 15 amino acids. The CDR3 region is CASSSGTSSADTQYF. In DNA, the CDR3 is TGTGCCAGCAGCTCCGGGACTAGCTCAGCAGATACGCAGTATTTT.

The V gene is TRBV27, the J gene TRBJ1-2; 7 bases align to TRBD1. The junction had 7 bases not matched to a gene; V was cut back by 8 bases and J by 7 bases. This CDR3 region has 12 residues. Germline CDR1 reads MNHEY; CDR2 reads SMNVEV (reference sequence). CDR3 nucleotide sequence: TGTGCCAGCGCATCAGGGGGTTCTGGCTACACCTTC. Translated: CASASGGSGYTF.

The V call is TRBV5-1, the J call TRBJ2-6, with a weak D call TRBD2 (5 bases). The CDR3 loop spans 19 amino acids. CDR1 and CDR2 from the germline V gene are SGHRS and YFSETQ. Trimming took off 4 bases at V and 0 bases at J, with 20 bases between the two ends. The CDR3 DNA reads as TGCGCCAGCAGCCCCCCCGTAGGGAGCCTGCGCTCTGGGGCCAACGTCCTGACTTTC. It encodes CASSPPVGSLRSGANVLTF.

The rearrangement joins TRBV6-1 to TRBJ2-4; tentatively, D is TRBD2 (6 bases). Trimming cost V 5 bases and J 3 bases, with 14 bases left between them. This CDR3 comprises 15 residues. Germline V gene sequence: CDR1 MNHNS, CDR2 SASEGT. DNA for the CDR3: TGTGCCAGCAGTTCCGCCGGGAGCGGCAAAAACATTCAGTACTTC. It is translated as CASSSAGSGKNIQYF.

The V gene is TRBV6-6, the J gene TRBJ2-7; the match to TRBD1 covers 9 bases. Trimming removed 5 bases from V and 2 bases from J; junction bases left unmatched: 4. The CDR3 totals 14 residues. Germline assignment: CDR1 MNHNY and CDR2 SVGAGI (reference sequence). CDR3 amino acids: CASSRDRATYEQYF. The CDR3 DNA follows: TGTGCCAGCAGTAGGGACAGGGCAACCTACGAGCAGTACTTC.

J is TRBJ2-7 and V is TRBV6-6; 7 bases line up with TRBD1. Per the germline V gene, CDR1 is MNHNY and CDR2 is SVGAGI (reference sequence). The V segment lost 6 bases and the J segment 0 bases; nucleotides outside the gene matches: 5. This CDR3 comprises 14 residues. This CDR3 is CASRGTASSYEQYF. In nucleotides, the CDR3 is TGTGCCAGCAGGGGGACAGCTAGCTCCTACGAGCAGTACTTC.

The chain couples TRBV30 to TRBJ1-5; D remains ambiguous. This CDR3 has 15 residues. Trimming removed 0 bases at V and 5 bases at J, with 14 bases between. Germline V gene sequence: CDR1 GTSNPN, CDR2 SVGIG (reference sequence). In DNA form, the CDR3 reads TGTGCCTGGAGTGTACTACTGGGTCGGGATCAGCCCCAGCATTTT. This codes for CAWSVLLGRDQPQHF.

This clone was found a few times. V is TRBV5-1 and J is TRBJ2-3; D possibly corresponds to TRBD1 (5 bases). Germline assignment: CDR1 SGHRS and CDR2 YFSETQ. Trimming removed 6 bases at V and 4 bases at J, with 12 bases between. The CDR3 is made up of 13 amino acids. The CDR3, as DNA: TGCGCCAGCACTGAGGCAGGGCCAGATACGCAGTATTTT. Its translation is CASTEAGPDTQYF. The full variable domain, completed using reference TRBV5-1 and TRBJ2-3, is KAGVTQTPRYLIKTRGQQVTLSCSPISGHRSVSWYQQTPGQGLQFLFEYFSETQRNKGNFPGRFSGRQFSNSRSEMNVSTLELGDSALYLCASTEAGPDTQYFGPGTRLTVL.

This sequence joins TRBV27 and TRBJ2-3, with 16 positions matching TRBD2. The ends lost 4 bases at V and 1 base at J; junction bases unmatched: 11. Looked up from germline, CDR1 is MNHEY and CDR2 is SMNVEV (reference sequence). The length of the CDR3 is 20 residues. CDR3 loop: CASSYSPGLAGGLGTDTQYF. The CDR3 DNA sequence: TGTGCCAGCAGTTACTCCCCGGGACTAGCGGGGGGGCTAGGCACAGATACGCAGTATTTT.

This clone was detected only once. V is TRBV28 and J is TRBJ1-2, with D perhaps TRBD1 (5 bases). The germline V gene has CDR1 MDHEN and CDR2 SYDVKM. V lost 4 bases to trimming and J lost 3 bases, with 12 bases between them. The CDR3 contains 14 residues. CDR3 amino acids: CASSSRGRDYGYTF. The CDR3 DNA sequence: TGTGCCAGCAGTTCTAGGGGCAGGGACTATGGCTACACCTTC.

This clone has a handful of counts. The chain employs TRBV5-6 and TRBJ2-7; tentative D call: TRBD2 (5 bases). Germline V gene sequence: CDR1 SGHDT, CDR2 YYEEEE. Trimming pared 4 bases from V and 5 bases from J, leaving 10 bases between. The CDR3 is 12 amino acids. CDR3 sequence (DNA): TGTGCCAGCAGCCTGGCGGGTGACGAGCAGTACTTC. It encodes CASSLAGDEQYF.

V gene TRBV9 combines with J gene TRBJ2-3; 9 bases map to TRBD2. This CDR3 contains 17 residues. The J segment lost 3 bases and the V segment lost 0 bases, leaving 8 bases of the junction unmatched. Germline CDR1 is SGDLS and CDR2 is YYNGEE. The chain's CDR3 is CASSVEGGGALTDTQYF. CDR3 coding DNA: TGTGCCAGCAGCGTAGAAGGCGGGGGGGCCCTTACAGATACGCAGTATTTT.

The DNA for the CDR3 is TGTGCCAGCAGTGTGGGACAGGGGGACGGTACGCAGTATTTT. Encoded protein: CASSVGQGDGTQYF. The V gene is TRBV2, the J gene TRBJ2-3, with 11 bases lining up with TRBD1. This CDR3 is 14 amino acids long. Per germline, CDR1 SNHLY and CDR2 FYNNEI. V was clipped by 4 bases and J by 8 bases; unmatched bases: 5.

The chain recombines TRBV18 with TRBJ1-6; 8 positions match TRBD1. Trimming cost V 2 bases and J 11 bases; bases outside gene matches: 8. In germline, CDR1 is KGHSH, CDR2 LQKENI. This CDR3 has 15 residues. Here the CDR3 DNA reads TGTGCCAGCTCACCAGAGGCAGGGGGCGGCACACCCCTCCACTTT. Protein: CASSPEAGGGTPLHF.

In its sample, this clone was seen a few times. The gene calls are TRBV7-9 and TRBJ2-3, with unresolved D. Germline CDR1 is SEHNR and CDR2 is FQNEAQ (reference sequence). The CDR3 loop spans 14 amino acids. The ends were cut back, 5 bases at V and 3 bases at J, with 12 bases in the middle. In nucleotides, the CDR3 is TGTGCCAGCAGCCCGGTCGGAGAAACAGATACGCAGTATTTT. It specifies CASSPVGETDTQYF.